This is a list of T cell receptor beta chains from one sample in a study of chemoradiotherapy in HPV16-positive cancers. Here immunoSEQ multiplex PCR was the method, and the copy in TCRdb shows in-frame clones only, minus some. The sample consists of about 8,000 clones, about 79% of them appearing once. Sequences were derived from blood, sampled from a patient who underwent chemoradiotherapy. These receptors all stem from a human donor with HPV-associated anogenital cancer. Each CDR3 is given with its conserved first and last residue. The order of the fields is J gene, CDR3 length, V gene, clone size, D gene, CDR3 DNA, CDR3 protein. The D gene is left open where the match is weak. Clone sizes are given selectively: once, few, many, or a class where the clone is expanded.

>TRBJ1-2|13|TRBV4-3|-|-
TGCGCCAGCAGCCTCGCGGAGAACTATGGCTACACCTTC
CASSLAENYGYTF
>TRBJ2-1|11|TRBV2|-|-
TGTGCCAGCAGTGAGGGGGTAATGCCGTTCTTC
CASSEGVMPFF
>TRBJ2-2|13|TRBV5-1|-|-
TGCGCCAGCAGCTTGGACGGACCGGGGGAGCTGTTTTTT
CASSLDGPGELFF
>TRBJ1-6|13|TRBV9|-|-
TGTGCCAGCAGCGCCACAGGGAATTCACCCCTCCACTTT
CASSATGNSPLHF
>TRBJ2-4|14|TRBV7-9|-|-
TGTGCCAGCAGCTTAGGGAGGGGAGGAAACATTCAGTACTTC
CASSLGRGGNIQYF
>TRBJ2-6|15|TRBV10-3|-|-
TGTGCCATCAGTCATAGACAAAGTCGGGCCAACGTCCTGACTTTC
CAISHRQSRANVLTF
>TRBJ2-5|15|TRBV29-1|-|TRBD2
TGCAGCGTTGAAGATCGGGAGGGGCCCCAAGAGACCCAGTACTTC
CSVEDREGPQETQYF
>TRBJ2-7|14|TRBV28|-|-
TGTGCCAGCAGTTTAGGCCAGATACTAGACGAGCAGTACTTC
CASSLGQILDEQYF
>TRBJ1-6|13|TRBV19|-|-
TGTGCCAGTAGTATTGATTGGATGACACCCCTCCACTTT
CASSIDWMTPLHF
>TRBJ1-1|12|TRBV5-1|-|-
TGCGCCAGCAGCTGGGACCGTCAAGAAGCTTTCTTT
CASSWDRQEAFF
>TRBJ1-5|18|TRBV28|-|-
TGTGCCAGCAGTTTATTTGGGACATTCCTTTATAGCAATCAGCCCCAGCATTTT
CASSLFGTFLYSNQPQHF
>TRBJ1-1|14|TRBV2|-|-
TGTGCCAGCAGTGAAGGGACGGTGAACACTGAAGCTTTCTTT
CASSEGTVNTEAFF
>TRBJ1-1|14|TRBV2|-|-
TGTGCCAGCAGCTGGGATGGACCGAGGGGTGAAGCTTTCTTT
CASSWDGPRGEAFF
>TRBJ2-5|18|TRBV4-1|-|TRBD2
TGCGCCAGCAGCCAAGGCCCCACTCTAGCGGGGGGGGAAGAGACCCAGTACTTC
CASSQGPTLAGGEETQYF
>TRBJ2-1|16|TRBV27|-|TRBD2
TGTGCCAGCAAAGGGTGGAACGGGGGGGCTAACAATGAGCAGTTCTTC
CASKGWNGGANNEQFF
>TRBJ1-3|16|TRBV4-3|few|-
TGCGCCAGCAGCCAAGTGGGCCGTTACTCTGGAAACACCATATATTTT
CASSQVGRYSGNTIYF
>TRBJ2-7|14|TRBV6-1|few|TRBD1
TGTGCCAGCAGTGAAGGGGACAGCTCCTACGAGCAGTACTTC
CASSEGDSSYEQYF
>TRBJ1-6|14|TRBV2|-|-
TGTGCCAGCAGTGAAGCTTCGCCGGCACCGGCCCTCCACTTT
CASSEASPAPALHF
>TRBJ1-1|16|TRBV7-2|-|-
TGTGCCAGCAGCTTAGTAGTGTGGGTATGGAACACTGAAGCTTTCTTT
CASSLVVWVWNTEAFF
>TRBJ1-5|17|TRBV7-8|once|TRBD1
TGTGCCAGCAGCTTAAACGTATGGACAGGGAGGAATCAGCCCCAGCATTTT
CASSLNVWTGRNQPQHF
>TRBJ2-3|16|TRBV7-9|-|TRBD2
TGTGCCAGCAGCTTCGGGACTAGCGGGGGCACAGATACGCAGTATTTT
CASSFGTSGGTDTQYF
>TRBJ1-5|16|TRBV4-1|-|-
TGCGCCAGCAGCCAAGATTATAGCCTGAGCAATCAGCCCCAGCATTTT
CASSQDYSLSNQPQHF
>TRBJ2-3|14|TRBV6-4|few|TRBD2
TGTGCCAGCAGTGAGCGGGGGAGCACAGATACGCAGTATTTT
CASSERGSTDTQYF
>TRBJ1-1|14|TRBV5-1|-|-
TGCGCCAGCAGCTTGGACCAGACTAAGACTGAAGCTTTCTTT
CASSLDQTKTEAFF
>TRBJ1-2|15|TRBV5-6|-|TRBD1
TGTGCCAGCAGCTTGCAGAACAGGGGAGAGTATGGCTACACCTTC
CASSLQNRGEYGYTF
>TRBJ1-2|15|TRBV6-1|-|TRBD1
TGTGCCAGCAGTGCAGGGGGCACAGAGAACTATGGCTACACCTTC
CASSAGGTENYGYTF
>TRBJ1-1|13|TRBV27|-|-
TGTGCCAGCAGTACTCTGATGGGGACTGAAGCTTTCTTT
CASSTLMGTEAFF
>TRBJ1-4|14|TRBV7-9|-|-
TGTGCCAGCAGCGTTACAGGGCCTTATGAAAAACTGTTTTTT
CASSVTGPYEKLFF
>TRBJ2-7|16|TRBV6-5|-|TRBD1
TGTGCCAGCAGTTACTCGGCGACAGGGGGTCGCTACGAGCAGTACTTC
CASSYSATGGRYEQYF
>TRBJ1-6|14|TRBV2|-|-
TGTGCCAGCAGGGGGCAGGTTCCTCTATCACCCCTCCACTTT
CASRGQVPLSPLHF
>TRBJ1-6|11|TRBV6-6|-|-
TGTGCCAGCAGTCAAAATACACCCCTCCACTTT
CASSQNTPLHF
>TRBJ2-7|14|TRBV7-6|-|TRBD1
TGTGCCAGCAGCCACAGGGGTAGAAGGAACGAGCAGTACTTC
CASSHRGRRNEQYF
>TRBJ2-5|11|TRBV20-1|-|TRBD2
TGCTCCTCTGGCGGGGGAGAGACCCAGTACTTC
CSSGGGETQYF
>TRBJ1-4|14|TRBV6-1|-|-
TGTGCCAGCCAGAATAGAAAGTCTAATGAAAAACTGTTTTTT
CASQNRKSNEKLFF
>TRBJ1-5|14|TRBV28|-|-
TGTGCCAGCAATCGGGGATCCAACGATCAGCCCCAGCATTTT
CASNRGSNDQPQHF
>TRBJ1-3|14|TRBV6-5|-|TRBD1
TGTGCCAGCAGAAGACAGGGGACCGTCGACACCATATATTTT
CASRRQGTVDTIYF
>TRBJ2-3|18|TRBV7-2|-|TRBD2
TGTGCCAGCAGCTTAGGCGGCGGGGGGGCCCTTGGCACAGATACGCAGTATTTT
CASSLGGGGALGTDTQYF
>TRBJ2-7|17|TRBV4-2|-|-
TGTGCCAGCAGCCAAGCACTGGGGCCTGGGGGGTTCTACGAGCAGTACTTC
CASSQALGPGGFYEQYF
>TRBJ2-7|16|TRBV14|-|-
TGTGCCAGCAGCCAAAGTTACAGCACCGCGGGCTACGAGCAGTACTTC
CASSQSYSTAGYEQYF
>TRBJ2-6|16|TRBV4-3|once|-
TGCGCCAGCAGCCAAGATGAGGGAACTGGGGCCAACGTCCTGACTTTC
CASSQDEGTGANVLTF
>TRBJ1-3|16|TRBV9|-|-
TGTGCCAGCAGCGTAGACCCGACAGGATATGGAAACACCATATATTTT
CASSVDPTGYGNTIYF